The 20 T cell receptor beta chains below come from one sample, sequenced in a study of spatial heterogeneity in lung cancer. Time point specified: sample taken at primary tumor resection. Unsorted samples of tumor, nontumor lung or frozen PBMC had their whole RNA sequenced. MiXCR was run by TCRdb on the 5' RACE reads, yielding one entry per CDR3 protein. The sample shows about 92,000 distinct CDR3 sequences, about an eighth of them seen only once. Sequencing was performed on PBMCs, taken at surgery. The receptors come from a male donor with early-stage non-small cell lung cancer.

This chain links TRBV5-1 with TRBJ2-1; D is ambiguous. The CDR3 runs to 12 residues. Germline V gene sequence: CDR1 SGHRS, CDR2 YFSETQ. The ends were cut back, 4 bases at V and 6 bases at J, with 8 bases in the middle. The CDR3 DNA reads TGCGCCAGCAGCGTCCCGAGCAATGAGCAGTTCTTC. It encodes CASSVPSNEQFF.

Ten or more counts support this clonotype. This chain links TRBV12-3 or TRBV12-4 with TRBJ2-2; 9 positions match TRBD2. The J segment lost 3 bases and the V segment lost 4 bases, leaving 6 bases of the junction unmatched. CDR3 size: 16 residues. CDR3 protein: CASSSTTSGHTGELFF. CDR3 coding DNA: TGTGCCAGCAGTTCGACGACTAGCGGACACACCGGGGAGCTGTTTTTT.

This clonotype has a handful of counts. CDR3 in amino acids: CASSYVDNSPLHF. CDR3 DNA: TGTGCCAGCAGTTACGTGGATAATTCACCCCTCCACTTT. The V call is TRBV6-2 or TRBV6-3, the J call TRBJ1-6; no clear D gene. CDR3 length: 13 amino acids. The germline V gene encodes CDR1 MNHEY and CDR2 SVGEGT. V was cut by 2 bases and J by 5 bases, with 4 bases left in between.

Only a few counts were recorded for this clonotype. The genes are TRBV7-2 and TRBJ2-1; perhaps TRBD1 as D (5 bases). The length of the CDR3 is 13 residues. The germline gives CDR1 SGHTA, CDR2 FQGNSA. Deletions cut 1 base from V and 8 bases from J, with 9 bases between. CDR3 bases: TGTGCCAGCAGCTTAGACAGGCGGCATGAGCAGTTCTTC. As protein: CASSLDRRHEQFF.

This clonotype showed up just a few times. V is TRBV10-3 and J is TRBJ1-5; D perhaps matches TRBD1 (5 bases). This CDR3 comprises 16 residues. Germline V gene sequence: CDR1 ENHRY, CDR2 SYGVKD. The V gene lost 6 bases and the J gene lost 2 bases, with 17 bases spanning the gap. The CDR3 is CAISEGSGVGNQPQHF. The CDR3 DNA follows: TGTGCCATCAGCGAGGGGTCGGGTGTAGGCAATCAGCCCCAGCATTTT.

J is TRBJ2-5 and V is TRBV11-2, with D maybe TRBD1 (6 bases). Germline V gene data show CDR1 as SGHAT and CDR2 as FQNNGV. V was shortened by 3 bases and J by 4 bases, with 12 bases between the two germline ends. This CDR3 has 14 residues. The CDR3 DNA follows: TGTGCCAGCAGCTTCCGAGGACAGCTAGAGACCCAGTACTTC. As protein: CASSFRGQLETQYF.

This clonotype was found a few times. The rearrangement links TRBV5-1 to TRBJ2-2, with TRBD2 identical over 7 bases. J was trimmed by 0 bases and V by 5 bases; bases with no gene match: 7. Germline CDR1 SGHRS, CDR2 YFSETQ. The CDR3 covers 16 residues. The CDR3 loop reads CASRQSGKANTGELFF. The CDR3 DNA reads as TGCGCCAGCAGGCAAAGCGGGAAAGCGAACACCGGGGAGCTGTTTTTT.

This clonotype appeared many times. Written as DNA, the CDR3 is TGTGCCAGCAGTTACGGGGTGCGGACTGAAGCTTTCTTT. Residues: CASSYGVRTEAFF. V gene TRBV6-2 or TRBV6-3 combines with J gene TRBJ1-1; D is unclear. CDR3 size: 13 residues. CDR1 MNHEY and CDR2 SVGEGT come from the germline V gene. Trimming left V 2 bases short and J 5 bases short, with 9 bases between.

This rearrangement joins TRBV7-6 to TRBJ2-3, with 7 bases matching TRBD1. Looked up from germline, CDR1 is SGHVS and CDR2 is FNYEAQ. After removal of 0 bases from V and 7 bases from J, the junction contained 4 bases not matched to a gene. The CDR3 consists of 14 residues. This CDR3 reads CASSLAGRGNTQYF. DNA for the CDR3: TGTGCCAGCAGCTTAGCGGGCAGGGGGAATACGCAGTATTTT.

This clonotype has ten or more counts. V and J are TRBV5-1 and TRBJ2-7, with TRBD1 identical over 8 bases. This CDR3 is built from 15 residues. Per germline, CDR1 SGHRS and CDR2 YFSETQ. J was trimmed by 2 bases and V by 4 bases; bases with no gene match: 8. The chain's CDR3 is CASSMDPGQAYEQYF. CDR3 coding DNA: TGCGCCAGCAGCATGGATCCGGGACAGGCCTACGAGCAGTACTTC.

Only a few counts were recorded for this clonotype. The V call is TRBV9, the J call TRBJ2-7; maybe TRBD2 (6 bases). The V end was cut by 0 bases, the J end by 1 base, with 11 bases between. CDR3 length: 15 residues. Germline loops: CDR1 SGDLS, CDR2 YYNGEE. The CDR3 sequence: CASSVEGTASYEQYF. DNA of the CDR3: TGTGCCAGCAGCGTAGAAGGGACTGCATCCTACGAGCAGTACTTC.

This clonotype was detected many times. V is TRBV3-1 and J is TRBJ2-7, with D tentatively TRBD1 (6 bases). The CDR3 is 14 amino acids. Germline V lookup: CDR1 LGHDT, CDR2 YNNKEL (reference sequence). V dropped 5 bases and J dropped 2 bases, with 13 bases sitting between them. CDR3 nucleotides: TGTGCCAGCAGCTTGAGCCAGGGGACCTACGAGCAGTACTTC. Translated: CASSLSQGTYEQYF.

This clonotype was recorded a few times. This rearrangement joins TRBV7-2 to TRBJ1-2, with D unresolved. Germline V gene lookup returns CDR1 SGHTA and CDR2 FQGNSA. This CDR3 has 14 residues. Trimming shortened V by 1 base and J by 5 bases, and 11 bases separated the two germline ends. CDR3 region: CASSLVAAQYGYTF. The DNA of the CDR3 is TGTGCCAGCAGCTTAGTGGCGGCCCAGTATGGCTACACCTTC.

The rearrangement joins TRBV7-2 to TRBJ1-3, with unresolved D. This CDR3 region has 13 residues. Germline loops: CDR1 SGHTA, CDR2 FQGNSA. V gave up 3 bases and J gave up 1 base, with 4 bases separating them. The chain's CDR3 is CASSLGSGNTIYF. In DNA form, the CDR3 reads TGTGCCAGCAGCTTGGGGTCTGGAAACACCATATATTTT.

This rearrangement joins TRBV5-1 to TRBJ1-3; no reliable D call. V was cut by 5 bases and J by 1 base, with 1 base left in between. The CDR3 has 11 amino acids. From germline, CDR1 is SGHRS and CDR2 YFSETQ. The CDR3: CASRSGNTIYF. As DNA, the CDR3 is TGCGCCAGCAGATCTGGAAACACCATATATTTT.

This clonotype was observed a handful of times. V and J are TRBV11-2 and TRBJ2-7; D possibly corresponds to TRBD1 (5 bases). CDR1 and CDR2 from the germline V gene are SGHAT and FQNNGV. V gave up 5 bases and J gave up 5 bases, with 10 bases separating them. The CDR3 is 12 residues long. CDR3 DNA sequence: TGTGCCAGCAGCACCGACAGCCACGAGCAGTACTTC. Its protein product is CASSTDSHEQYF.

This clonotype occurred many times. The J gene is TRBJ2-1, the V gene TRBV28; a possible D gene is TRBD1 (6 bases). The CDR3 has 13 amino acids. Deletions cut 6 bases from V and 10 bases from J, with 16 bases between. Germline CDR1 and CDR2: MDHEN and SYDVKM. CDR3 DNA: TGTGCCAGCAGCCGGACAGCCACGGCCGAGCAGTTCTTC. It yields the protein CASSRTATAEQFF.

This clonotype was picked up a small number of times. The rearrangement joins TRBV7-6 to TRBJ2-1, with TRBD1 identical over 8 bases. Germline values: CDR1 SGHVS, CDR2 FNYEAQ. Trimming removed 4 bases from V and 7 bases from J; junction bases left unmatched: 6. This CDR3 comprises 14 residues. CDR3 sequence (DNA): TGTGCCAGCAGCTCCGGGACAGGTGATAATGAGCAGTTCTTC. This translates into CASSSGTGDNEQFF.

This clonotype has more than one count but fewer than ten. The chain carries TRBV5-1 and TRBJ2-2; perhaps TRBD1 as D (6 bases). The CDR3 is 15 residues long. Trimming cost V 2 bases and J 3 bases, with 11 bases left between them. CDR1 is SGHRS and CDR2 is YFSETQ in the germline V gene. In nucleotides, the CDR3 is TGCGCCAGCAGCTTTACAGGGATCGACACCGGGGAGCTGTTTTTT. Its translation is CASSFTGIDTGELFF.

This clonotype showed up just a few times. The rearrangement uses TRBV18 and TRBJ1-1; tentatively, D is TRBD1 (6 bases). CDR1 is KGHSH and CDR2 is LQKENI in the germline V gene. The V and J ends lost 3 bases and 5 bases respectively, with 19 bases between them. This CDR3 is built from 16 residues. In DNA form, the CDR3 reads TGTGCCAGCTCACCCCGGTTACAGGGACCGATGACTGAAGCTTTCTTT. It yields the protein CASSPRLQGPMTEAFF. Looking up the rest from reference TRBV18 and TRBJ1-1 gives the full variable domain: NAGVMQNPRHLVRRRGQEARLRCSPMKGHSHVYWYRQLPEEGLKFMVYLQKENIIDESGMPKERFSAEFPKEGPSILRIQQVVRGDSAAYFCASSPRLQGPMTEAFFGQGTRLTVV.